What follows is one T cell receptor (beta chain) and its context. Its antigen is currently unknown. This sample was included in a study of cytomegalovirus exposure and HLA in healthy donors. General study findings and limits: The classifier was said to identify cytomegalovirus status with high specificity and sensitivity. Cytomegalovirus-associated TCR beta chains were listed, numbering around 150.

These donors were members of the roughly 110-subject validation cohort, a group separate from the roughly 670-subject first cohort. Germline V gene data show CDR1 as SGHTA and CDR2 as FQGTGA. CDR3 length: 16 residues. V lost 4 bases to trimming and J lost 5 bases; unmatched junction nucleotides: 9. TCRdb's copy holds only in-frame clones and misses some; the assay was immunoSEQ multiplex PCR. The data hold 95,000 to 150,000 clones, with over 85% observed a single time. The source is a woman aged 18-30 years in good health and CMV-seronegative. The gene calls are TRBV7-3 and TRBJ2-7; 12 positions match TRBD1. Sequences were obtained from PBMCs. The CDR3 loop is CASSSTTGTGGDEQYF. The DNA for the CDR3 is TGTGCCAGCAGCTCTACGACCGGGACAGGGGGCGACGAGCAGTACTTC.